Listed below are T cell receptor beta chains from one sample, sequenced in a study of blood T cells in healthy people across ages. MiXCR was run by TCRdb on the 5' RACE reads, yielding one entry per CDR3 protein. The data hold about 780,000 distinct CDR3 sequences, with 35% to 50% observed a single time. Sequencing used blood. The receptors shown here come from a man at least 80 years old in good health. CDR3s leave out the opening cysteine and the closing phenylalanine or tryptophan. The order of the fields is V gene, J gene, CDR3 protein.

V gene: TRBV10-3
J gene: TRBJ2-5
CDR3 protein: AISESKGFRGEETQY

V gene: TRBV20-1
J gene: TRBJ2-5
CDR3 protein: SASSGGQETQY

V gene: TRBV7-2
J gene: TRBJ2-7
CDR3 protein: ASSLGGGYEQY

V gene: TRBV12-3/TRBV12-4
J gene: TRBJ2-7
CDR3 protein: ASSKTSGRTPFDEQY

V gene: TRBV7-2
J gene: TRBJ2-1
CDR3 protein: ASSLFRSGTGGEF

V gene: TRBV7-9
J gene: TRBJ1-4
CDR3 protein: ASSPGTVNNEKLF

V gene: TRBV7-9
J gene: TRBJ2-1
CDR3 protein: ASSPGGSSYNEQF

V gene: TRBV20-1
J gene: TRBJ2-1
CDR3 protein: SARDPREPVGNEQF

V gene: TRBV5-1
J gene: TRBJ1-4
CDR3 protein: ASSLFGAKDEKLF

V gene: TRBV9
J gene: TRBJ2-4
CDR3 protein: ASSAGDGKNIQY

V gene: TRBV20-1
J gene: TRBJ1-4
CDR3 protein: SAPGQGSEKLF

V gene: TRBV4-3
J gene: TRBJ2-2
CDR3 protein: ASSQGTSGGVGGELF

V gene: TRBV30
J gene: TRBJ2-5
CDR3 protein: GWRHRGYQETQY

V gene: TRBV14
J gene: TRBJ2-3
CDR3 protein: ASSQETNATDTQY

V gene: TRBV15
J gene: TRBJ2-7
CDR3 protein: ATSRRQLAGGYEQY

V gene: TRBV20-1
J gene: TRBJ1-4
CDR3 protein: SAVEGVSNEKLF

V gene: TRBV7-9
J gene: TRBJ2-3
CDR3 protein: ASSLGLEETDTQY

V gene: TRBV30
J gene: TRBJ2-1
CDR3 protein: AWSEGLAENNEQF

V gene: TRBV20-1
J gene: TRBJ2-1
CDR3 protein: SARRSGRANNEQF

V gene: TRBV28
J gene: TRBJ2-7
CDR3 protein: ASSTPGGSYERY

V gene: TRBV30
J gene: TRBJ2-7
CDR3 protein: AWSVGQGAYEQY

V gene: TRBV5-1
J gene: TRBJ2-7
CDR3 protein: ASSLGGVDISYEQY

V gene: TRBV9
J gene: -
CDR3 protein: ASSVNRVGDEQY

V gene: TRBV20-1
J gene: -
CDR3 protein: SARELGFRETQY

V gene: TRBV20-1
J gene: TRBJ2-1
CDR3 protein: SAPHSTREVENEQF

V gene: TRBV20-1
J gene: TRBJ2-5
CDR3 protein: SAPEGQETQY

V gene: TRBV27
J gene: TRBJ2-4
CDR3 protein: ASSEGSGRGGSDIQY

V gene: TRBV6-6
J gene: TRBJ1-4
CDR3 protein: ASSPLGQARNEKLF

V gene: TRBV9
J gene: TRBJ2-7
CDR3 protein: ASSVDWASGIYEQY

V gene: TRBV12-3/TRBV12-4
J gene: TRBJ1-1
CDR3 protein: AALKGELNTEAF

V gene: TRBV5-1
J gene: TRBJ2-5
CDR3 protein: ASSATSVQETQY

V gene: TRBV29-1
J gene: TRBJ1-1
CDR3 protein: SVEGGGNTEAF

V gene: TRBV20-1
J gene: TRBJ2-3
CDR3 protein: SAGTSGTDTQY

V gene: TRBV20-1
J gene: TRBJ2-5
CDR3 protein: SARDAVGTQY

V gene: TRBV6-4
J gene: TRBJ2-1
CDR3 protein: ASSPGDSSYNEQF

V gene: TRBV5-8
J gene: TRBJ2-3
CDR3 protein: ASSLYGTTDTQY

V gene: TRBV30
J gene: TRBJ2-5
CDR3 protein: AWSGTGDRETQY

V gene: TRBV10-3
J gene: TRBJ1-5
CDR3 protein: AISAGQGGQPQH

V gene: TRBV20-1
J gene: TRBJ2-5
CDR3 protein: SARPWDRAGETQY

V gene: TRBV5-5
J gene: TRBJ2-1
CDR3 protein: ASSFRVGGNEQF

V gene: TRBV19
J gene: TRBJ2-1
CDR3 protein: ASTIAGGYNEQL

V gene: TRBV29-1
J gene: TRBJ2-7
CDR3 protein: SVPMSSSYEQY